This T cell receptor beta chain was observed in a study of CD8 T cells in ankylosing spondylitis (dated by TCRdb to about 2017). Notes on the research overall: The study profiled T cell receptor beta repertoires in healthy donors and ankylosing spondylitis patients to find disease-linked TCR variants. In total, the full study cohort was made up of approximately 99 healthy donors and 20 to 25 ankylosing spondylitis patients. Peripheral blood samples were taken, and synovial fluid was additionally collected from ankylosing spondylitis patients.

Instrument used: Illumina HiSeq 2500. Quantitative 5'-RACE with molecular barcodes was the method used to prepare the TCR beta libraries. As for how the authors treated the data: A new computational method based on a probabilistic model of VDJ rearrangement was used to identify disease-linked TCR variants. TCRdb redid the processing of the public reads, applying fastp at Q25 and MiXCR, and retained in-frame beta chains. Merged by CDR3 protein, the rows form single entries marked with the most common genes and DNA. TCRdb's processing, not the authors' own work, is the source of the V and J calls. The sample table records 250,000 or so distinct CDR3 sequences; 20% to 30% of these occur just once. The ten largest account for about 0.6% of the sample. Results the study describes overall, beyond this receptor: A TCR beta motif of about eight highly homologous amino acid variants appeared characteristic of blood from ankylosing spondylitis patients. A CD8+ phenotype was shown by the disease-linked clones, which were found at relatively low frequencies in peripheral blood. According to the report, matched synovial fluid samples from ankylosing spondylitis patients were significantly enriched for the disease-linked clones. Some motif variants were previously reported in synovial fluid and blood of reactive arthritis patients, suggesting common disease-initiation mechanisms.

This clonotype has a handful of counts. It lacks a known antigen. It has no much larger one-base neighbor in the sample; base qualities were not kept. V loses 2 bases, J loses 5 bases, and the germline ends lie 9 bases apart. The CDR3, from cysteine to phenylalanine, totals 14 residues. The entry retains the CDR3 DNA only, 42 bases that are in frame from base 1. CDR1 and CDR2, per the germline V gene, are MNHEY and SVGAGI. The chain was built from TRBV6-5 and TRBJ1-4; no confident D gene assignment can be made. Sequencing used blood, either unsorted or a sorted T cell fraction (not recorded which). The TCR sequence derives from a male donor with ankylosing spondylitis or in good health (not recorded which). Here is the DNA: TGTGCCAGCAGTTACAAGGGCCCGAATGAAAAACTGTTTTTT. This codes for CASSYKGPNEKLFF.